A selection of T cell receptor beta chains follows, all from one sample in a study of cytomegalovirus exposure and HLA in healthy donors. Sequencing was performed with immunoSEQ multiplex PCR; in TCRdb, only in-frame clones are kept and a portion is missing. Of about 100,000 clones listed, about four fifths are singletons. Sequencing was carried out using PBMCs. These receptors were taken from a man aged 40-49 years in good health and CMV-seropositive. Each CDR3 is given with its conserved first and last residue. D genes are given only for firm matches. Clone size is not always given. Where it is, it says once, few, many or a class for expanded clones.

clone size: NA; J gene: TRBJ2-6; D gene: TRBD1; V gene: TRBV7-9; CDR3 DNA: TGTGCCAGCACAGGGACAGTGAGTATGGTCCTGACTTTC; CDR3 protein: CASTGTVSMVLTF
clone size: few; J gene: TRBJ2-7; D gene: NA; V gene: TRBV9; CDR3 DNA: TGTGCCAGCAGCCGGGGAACGACTCCCTACGAGCAGTACTTC; CDR3 protein: CASSRGTTPYEQYF
clone size: NA; J gene: TRBJ1-5; D gene: NA; V gene: TRBV25-1; CDR3 DNA: TGTGCCAGCAGTGAGCAGGGCTGGCAGCCCCAGCATTTT; CDR3 protein: CASSEQGWQPQHF
clone size: NA; J gene: TRBJ2-1; D gene: NA; V gene: TRBV5-6; CDR3 DNA: TGTGCCAGCAGCTTGACCGGGGACTACAATGAGCAGTTCTTC; CDR3 protein: CASSLTGDYNEQFF
clone size: NA; J gene: TRBJ1-1; D gene: NA; V gene: TRBV30; CDR3 DNA: TGTGCCTGGAGTAGAAACAGGGCTGGGGCGAGTGAAGCTTTCTTT; CDR3 protein: CAWSRNRAGASEAFF
clone size: NA; J gene: TRBJ2-5; D gene: NA; V gene: TRBV4-2; CDR3 DNA: TGTGCCAGCAGCGGGACTGTCTCCGAGGAGACCCAGTACTTC; CDR3 protein: CASSGTVSEETQYF
clone size: NA; J gene: TRBJ1-6; D gene: TRBD1; V gene: TRBV10-3; CDR3 DNA: TGTGCCATCAGTGAGAGGACAGGGGGCTATAATTCACCCCTCCACTTT; CDR3 protein: CAISERTGGYNSPLHF
clone size: NA; J gene: TRBJ1-1; D gene: TRBD1; V gene: TRBV5-1; CDR3 DNA: TGCGCCAGCAGCTTGGTCCAGGGGGTGTCTGAAGCTTTCTTT; CDR3 protein: CASSLVQGVSEAFF
clone size: NA; J gene: TRBJ1-6; D gene: TRBD1; V gene: TRBV16; CDR3 DNA: TGTGCCAGCAGCCAAGATACAGGGGTCGGTTCACCCCTCCACTTT; CDR3 protein: CASSQDTGVGSPLHF
clone size: NA; J gene: TRBJ2-3; D gene: TRBD2; V gene: TRBV7-2; CDR3 DNA: TGTGCCAGCAGCTTAACTAGCGGGGGGACTGGAGGTAGCACAGATACGCAGTATTTT; CDR3 protein: CASSLTSGGTGGSTDTQYF
clone size: NA; J gene: TRBJ1-2; D gene: TRBD1; V gene: TRBV6-1; CDR3 DNA: TGTGCCAGCAGTGGAGACAGGGGCTATGGCTACACCTTC; CDR3 protein: CASSGDRGYGYTF
clone size: NA; J gene: TRBJ1-1; D gene: NA; V gene: TRBV7-9; CDR3 DNA: TGTGCCAGCAGCTCGAGACAAACTGAAGCTTTCTTT; CDR3 protein: CASSSRQTEAFF
clone size: NA; J gene: TRBJ2-2; D gene: TRBD2; V gene: TRBV4-2; CDR3 DNA: TGTGCCAGCAGCCAAGAGTTTCGAGCGGGAGGGGGGACCGGGGAGCTGTTTTTT; CDR3 protein: CASSQEFRAGGGTGELFF
clone size: NA; J gene: TRBJ1-5; D gene: NA; V gene: TRBV19; CDR3 DNA: TGTGCCAGTAGCGACGGGCGGGGCAATCAGCCCCAGCATTTT; CDR3 protein: CASSDGRGNQPQHF
clone size: NA; J gene: TRBJ2-1; D gene: TRBD1; V gene: TRBV6-5; CDR3 DNA: TGTGCCAGCAGTTACAAGACAGGGGACGAGCAGTTCTTC; CDR3 protein: CASSYKTGDEQFF
clone size: few; J gene: TRBJ2-1; D gene: NA; V gene: TRBV19; CDR3 DNA: TGTGCCAGTAGTATGACGGGAGCCCGCAATGAGCAGTTCTTC; CDR3 protein: CASSMTGARNEQFF
clone size: NA; J gene: TRBJ2-5; D gene: TRBD1; V gene: TRBV6-1; CDR3 DNA: TGTGCCAGCAGTGATAGACAGGGGGTCACACAAGAGACCCAGTACTTC; CDR3 protein: CASSDRQGVTQETQYF
clone size: NA; J gene: TRBJ1-3; D gene: NA; V gene: TRBV5-1; CDR3 DNA: TGCGCCAGCAGCCCCGGGAGCTCTGGAAACACCATATATTTT; CDR3 protein: CASSPGSSGNTIYF
clone size: few; J gene: TRBJ1-5; D gene: NA; V gene: TRBV7-9; CDR3 DNA: TGTGCCAGCAGCTTAGGATCTACAGGAAAGGATCAGCCCCAGCATTTT; CDR3 protein: CASSLGSTGKDQPQHF
clone size: NA; J gene: TRBJ1-3; D gene: NA; V gene: TRBV10-3; CDR3 DNA: TGTGCCATCAGTGAGTCTGGGGGGAGCGGAAACACCATATATTTT; CDR3 protein: CAISESGGSGNTIYF
clone size: NA; J gene: TRBJ1-5; D gene: TRBD1; V gene: TRBV28; CDR3 DNA: TGTGCCAGCAGTCCTCCCCGGACAGGGGGCAATCAGCCCCAGCATTTT; CDR3 protein: CASSPPRTGGNQPQHF
clone size: NA; J gene: TRBJ1-2; D gene: TRBD1; V gene: TRBV16; CDR3 DNA: TGTGCCAGCAGCCCCGGGACAGGGAGTAGTTTTGACTATGGCTACACCTTC; CDR3 protein: CASSPGTGSSFDYGYTF
clone size: NA; J gene: TRBJ2-7; D gene: TRBD1; V gene: TRBV27; CDR3 DNA: TGTGCCAGCCGTCGGACAGGGGGCGCGTACGAGCAGTACTTC; CDR3 protein: CASRRTGGAYEQYF
clone size: NA; J gene: TRBJ2-1; D gene: TRBD2; V gene: TRBV9; CDR3 DNA: TGTGCCAGCAGCGTCGGACTAGCAGCCCAAAGTGAGCAGTTCTTC; CDR3 protein: CASSVGLAAQSEQFF
clone size: few; J gene: TRBJ2-7; D gene: NA; V gene: TRBV27; CDR3 DNA: TGTGCCAGCCGACAGGCAGGGGACTACGAGCAGTACTTC; CDR3 protein: CASRQAGDYEQYF
clone size: NA; J gene: TRBJ2-7; D gene: NA; V gene: TRBV7-9; CDR3 DNA: TGTGCCAGCAGCCGCACAGGGTTGGAGCAGTACTTC; CDR3 protein: CASSRTGLEQYF
clone size: NA; J gene: TRBJ2-7; D gene: NA; V gene: TRBV28; CDR3 DNA: TGTGCCAGCAGTACTCCGGGAGATTCGGGGGAGCAGTACTTC; CDR3 protein: CASSTPGDSGEQYF
clone size: few; J gene: TRBJ1-2; D gene: TRBD1; V gene: TRBV25-1; CDR3 DNA: TGTGCCAGCAGGGCGGCAGGGGGGAATGGCTACACCTTC; CDR3 protein: CASRAAGGNGYTF
clone size: once; J gene: TRBJ2-2; D gene: TRBD2; V gene: TRBV7-9; CDR3 DNA: TGTTCCGCTGGGGGGGTGGCGTCTCGTTCCGGGGAGCTGTTTTTT; CDR3 protein: CSAGGVASRSGELFF
clone size: NA; J gene: TRBJ2-7; D gene: TRBD2; V gene: TRBV7-9; CDR3 DNA: TGTGCCAGCAGCTTAGCCGGACTAGCGCGAGTGGACGAGCAGTACTTC; CDR3 protein: CASSLAGLARVDEQYF
clone size: NA; J gene: TRBJ2-1; D gene: NA; V gene: TRBV19; CDR3 DNA: TGTGCCAGTAGTATAGATCGGCGTAGCGCCTACAATGAGCAGTTCTTC; CDR3 protein: CASSIDRRSAYNEQFF
clone size: NA; J gene: TRBJ2-7; D gene: TRBD1; V gene: TRBV7-9; CDR3 DNA: TGTTCCAGCGCGCCAGGGGGCTACGAGCAGTACTTC; CDR3 protein: CSSAPGGYEQYF
clone size: NA; J gene: TRBJ1-6; D gene: NA; V gene: TRBV30; CDR3 DNA: TGTGCCTGGAGCGCGACAGCCTCACCCCTCCACTTT; CDR3 protein: CAWSATASPLHF